The T cell receptor (beta chain) described here comes from a study of T cell responses to AZD1222 COVID-19 vaccine. V dropped 4 bases and J dropped 7 bases, with 16 bases sitting between them. The germline gives CDR1 SGHTA, CDR2 FQGTGA. The CDR3 runs to 15 residues. The method was immunoSEQ multiplex PCR; TCRdb's version includes in-frame clones alone and lacks a portion of them. The table includes under 150,000 clones, 85% to 90% detected once. Material: peripheral blood, obtained 28 days after the second AZD1222 dose. The TCR originated in an adult who received the AZD1222 COVID-19 vaccine. V usage is TRBV7-3 and J usage is TRBJ2-2; D not resolved. The CDR3 loop is CASSSESRFGGELFF. The CDR3 nucleotides read TGTGCCAGCAGCTCCGAATCCAGGTTCGGCGGGGAGCTGTTTTTT.